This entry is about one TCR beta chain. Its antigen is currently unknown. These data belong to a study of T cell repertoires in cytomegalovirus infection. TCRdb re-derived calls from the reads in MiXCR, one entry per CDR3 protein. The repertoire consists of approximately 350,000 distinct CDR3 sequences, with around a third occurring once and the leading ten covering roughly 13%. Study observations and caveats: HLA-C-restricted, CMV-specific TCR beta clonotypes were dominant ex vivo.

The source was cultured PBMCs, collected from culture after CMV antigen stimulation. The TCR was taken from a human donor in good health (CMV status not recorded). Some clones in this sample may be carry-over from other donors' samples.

The CDR3 spells CASTRPGLANNEQFF. The CDR3, as DNA: TGTGCCAGCACCCGCCCGGGCCTGGCGAACAATGAGCAGTTCTTC. The chain recombines TRBV27 with TRBJ2-1, with unresolved D. Between the trimmed V and J ends, which lost 7 bases and 5 bases, there was a span of 18 bases. The CDR3 is 15 amino acids. Looked up from germline, CDR1 is MNHEY and CDR2 is SMNVEV (reference sequence).